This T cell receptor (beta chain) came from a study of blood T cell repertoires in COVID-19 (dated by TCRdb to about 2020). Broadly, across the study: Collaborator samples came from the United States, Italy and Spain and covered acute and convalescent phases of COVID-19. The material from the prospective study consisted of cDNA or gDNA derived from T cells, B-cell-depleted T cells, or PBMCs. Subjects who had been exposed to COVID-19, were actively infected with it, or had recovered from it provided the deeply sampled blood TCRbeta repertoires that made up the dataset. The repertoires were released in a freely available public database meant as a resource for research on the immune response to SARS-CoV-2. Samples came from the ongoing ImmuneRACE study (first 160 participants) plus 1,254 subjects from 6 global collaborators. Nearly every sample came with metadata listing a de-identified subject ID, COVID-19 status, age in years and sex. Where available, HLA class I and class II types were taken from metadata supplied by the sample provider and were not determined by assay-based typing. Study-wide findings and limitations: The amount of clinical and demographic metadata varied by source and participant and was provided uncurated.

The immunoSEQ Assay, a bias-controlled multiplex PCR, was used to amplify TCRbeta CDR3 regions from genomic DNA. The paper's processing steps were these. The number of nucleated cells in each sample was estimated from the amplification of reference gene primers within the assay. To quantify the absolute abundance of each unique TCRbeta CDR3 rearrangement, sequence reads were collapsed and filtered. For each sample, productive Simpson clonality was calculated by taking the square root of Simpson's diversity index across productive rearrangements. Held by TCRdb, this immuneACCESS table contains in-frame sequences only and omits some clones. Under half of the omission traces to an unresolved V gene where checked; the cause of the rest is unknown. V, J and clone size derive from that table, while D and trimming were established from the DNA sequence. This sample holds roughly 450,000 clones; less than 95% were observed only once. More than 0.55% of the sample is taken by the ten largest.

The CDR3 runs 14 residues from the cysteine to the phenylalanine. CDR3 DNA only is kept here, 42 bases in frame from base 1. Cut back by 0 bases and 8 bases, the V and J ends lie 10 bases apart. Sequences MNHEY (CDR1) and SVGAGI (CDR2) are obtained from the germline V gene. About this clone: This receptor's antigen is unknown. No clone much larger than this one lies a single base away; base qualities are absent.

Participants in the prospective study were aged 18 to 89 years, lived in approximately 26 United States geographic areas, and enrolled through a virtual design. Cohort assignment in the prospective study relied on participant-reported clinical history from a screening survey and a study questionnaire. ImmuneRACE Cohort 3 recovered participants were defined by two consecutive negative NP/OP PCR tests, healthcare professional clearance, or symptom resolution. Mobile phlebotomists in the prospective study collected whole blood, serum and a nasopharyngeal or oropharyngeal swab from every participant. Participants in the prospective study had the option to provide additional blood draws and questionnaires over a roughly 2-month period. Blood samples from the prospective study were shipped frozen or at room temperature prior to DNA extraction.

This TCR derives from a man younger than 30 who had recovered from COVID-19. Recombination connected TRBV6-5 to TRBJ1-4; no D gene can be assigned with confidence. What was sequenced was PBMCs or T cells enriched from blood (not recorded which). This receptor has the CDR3 CASSYSRRAEKLFF. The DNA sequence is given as TGTGCCAGCAGTTACTCGAGGCGAGCCGAAAAACTGTTTTTT.